The next 21 T cell receptor beta chains were all read from a single sample in a study of metastatic and nonmetastatic thyroid tumors. TCRdb reanalyzed the PCR reads with MiXCR. In the table there are tens of thousands of clones, 4% to 5% of which are singletons. Not a single patient had been given any form of treatment at any point before undergoing thyroid surgery. The sample taken for sequencing was blood. The source is a female donor with papillary thyroid cancer or a benign thyroid nodule (not recorded which). Some clones in this sample may be carry-over from other donors' samples.

There are many counts of this clone. The genes are TRBV30 and TRBJ1-1; no clear D. The CDR3 covers 17 residues. CDR1 is GTSNPN and CDR2 is SVGIG in the germline V gene (reference sequence). Trimming took off 8 bases at V and 0 bases at J, with 25 bases between the two ends. The CDR3 is CATEVVRRTSLNTEAFF. CDR3 nucleotide sequence: TGTGCCACGGAGGTGGTCAGACGTACAAGTTTGAACACTGAAGCTTTCTTT.

This clone was recorded many times. The rearrangement joins TRBV7-3 to TRBJ2-1; D gene unclear. V was cut by 6 bases and J by 0 bases, with 12 bases left in between. Germline V gene lookup returns CDR1 SGHTA and CDR2 FQGTGA. This CDR3 contains 15 residues. CDR3 bases: TGTGCCAGCAGTCCCGGCCGAAGCTCCTACAATGAGCAGTTCTTC. Amino acids: CASSPGRSSYNEQFF.

In its sample, this clone was seen a few times. V and J are TRBV19 and TRBJ2-1; 11 nucleotides match TRBD1. Germline V gene data show CDR1 as LNHDA and CDR2 as SQIVND (reference sequence). The CDR3 extends over 18 amino acids. Trimming cost V 4 bases and J 7 bases; bases outside gene matches: 15. The CDR3 region is CASSTRTGGAFRGNEQFF. CDR3 sequence (DNA): TGTGCCAGTAGTACCAGGACAGGGGGCGCCTTCCGAGGGAATGAGCAGTTCTTC.

The V gene is TRBV20-1, the J gene TRBJ2-1; D gene uncertain. Trimming took off 5 bases at V and 8 bases at J, with 28 bases between the two ends. The CDR3 has 17 residues. Germline V CDR1 and CDR2: DFQATT, SNEGSKA (reference sequence). The CDR3 sequence: CSAPYREAHNSIHEQFF. CDR3 bases: TGCAGTGCTCCGTATCGTGAGGCCCACAATAGCATCCATGAGCAGTTCTTC.

The sample holds many counts of this clone. The chain uses TRBV7-9 and TRBJ2-7; TRBD1 aligns across 9 bases. The CDR3 has 14 residues. The V gene end was trimmed by 4 bases and the J gene end by 3 bases; junction bases not matched to a gene: 4. Germline CDR1 reads SEHNR; CDR2 reads FQNEAQ (reference sequence). The CDR3 nucleotides are TGTGCCAGCAGCTCAGCGACAGGGGGCTACGAGCAGTACTTC. The encoded protein is CASSSATGGYEQYF. Variable domain in full (rest from reference TRBV7-9 and TRBJ2-7): DTGVSQNPRHKITKRGQNVTFRCDPISEHNRLYWYRQTLGQGPEFLTYFQNEAQLEKSRLLSDRFSAERPKGSFSTLEIQRTEQGDSAMYLCASSSATGGYEQYFGPGTRLTVT.

This clone was observed at least ten times. The rearrangement joins TRBV20-1 to TRBJ2-1, with no clear D. Trimming left V 3 bases short and J 0 bases short, with 15 bases between. This CDR3 has 16 amino acids. Germline CDR1 DFQATT, CDR2 SNEGSKA (reference sequence). The DNA for the CDR3 is TGCAGTGCTAGTGTACTTCACTATAGCTCCTACAATGAGCAGTTCTTC. Its translation is CSASVLHYSSYNEQFF.

This clone was seen repeatedly, ten times or more. The rearrangement uses TRBV20-1 and TRBJ2-3, with TRBD2 matching 13 bases. The V segment lost 7 bases and the J segment 5 bases; nucleotides outside the gene matches: 6. The CDR3 has 14 amino acids. Germline V gene lookup returns CDR1 DFQATT and CDR2 SNEGSKA (reference sequence). CDR3 region: CSVGGLAGEDTQYF. CDR3 coding DNA: TGCAGTGTGGGAGGACTAGCGGGAGAAGATACGCAGTATTTT.

Written as DNA, the CDR3 is TGCAGTGCTAACGCGGACAGTCCGGCTGACGAGCAGTACTTC. Translated, it gives CSANADSPADEQYF. V and J are TRBV20-1 and TRBJ2-7, with D maybe TRBD1 (6 bases). This CDR3 spans 14 amino acids. The germline V and J ends were trimmed by 4 bases and 5 bases, with 18 bases remaining between them. Germline V lookup: CDR1 DFQATT, CDR2 SNEGSKA (reference sequence).

In this sample, this clone turned up many times. The DNA of the CDR3 is TGTGCCAGCAGTAAGCAGGGAAACACTGAAGCTTTCTTT. Its translation is CASSKQGNTEAFF. The rearrangement uses TRBV9 and TRBJ1-1, with D possibly matching TRBD1 (5 bases). Germline lookup yields CDR1 SGDLS and CDR2 YYNGEE. The CDR3 extends over 13 amino acids. With 5 bases removed from V and 2 bases from J, the gap between germline ends came to 10 bases.

By its share, this clone is medium-sized. The genes are TRBV12-3 or TRBV12-4 and TRBJ2-7; D is ambiguous. The CDR3 length is 14 residues. Trimming cost V 2 bases and J 7 bases, with 15 bases left between them. Here the CDR3 DNA reads TGTGCCAGCAGTTTAACATCCGCCGTGAGGGAGCAGTACTTC. It encodes CASSLTSAVREQYF.

This clone occurred many times. A clone one base away is much larger, so this may be a read error. The chain has TRBV20-1 and TRBJ1-5; a weak D match, TRBD1 (5 bases). The CDR3 is made up of 16 amino acids. The germline V gene has CDR1 DFQATT and CDR2 SNEGSKA (reference sequence). V dropped 1 base and J dropped 4 bases, with 17 bases sitting between them. The CDR3 DNA follows: TGCAGTGCTAGAGCGCTTCACAGGCTTATTAATCAGCCCCAGCATTTT. Residues: CSARALHRLINQPQHF.

By sample share, this clone is medium-sized. This chain links TRBV7-3 with TRBJ2-1; 7 nucleotides line up with TRBD1. Germline CDR1 is SGHTA and CDR2 is FQGTGA. Trimming took 2 bases from V and 2 from J; bases not matched to a gene: 3. The CDR3 has 15 residues. CDR3: CASSLDDRAYNEQFF. The CDR3 nucleotides read TGTGCCAGCAGCTTAGACGACAGGGCCTACAATGAGCAGTTCTTC.

This clone was seen more than once but under ten times. V gene TRBV28 combines with J gene TRBJ2-6; 8 nucleotides agree with TRBD2. V gave up 4 bases and J gave up 4 bases; unmatched junction bases: 21. Germline CDR1 reads MDHEN; CDR2 reads SYDVKM. This CDR3 comprises 21 residues. CDR3 amino acids: CASSSQARASLAGSGANVLTF. In DNA, the CDR3 is TGTGCCAGCAGTTCCCAGGCAAGAGCTTCATTAGCGGGATCAGGGGCCAACGTCCTGACTTTC.

This clone was seen a few times. This rearrangement joins TRBV12-3 or TRBV12-4 to TRBJ2-7, with a possible D match to TRBD2 (6 bases). The CDR3 has 14 residues. Trimming left V 5 bases short and J 3 bases short, with 14 bases between. This CDR3 is CASSVSSSDYEQYF. CDR3 coding DNA: TGTGCCAGCAGTGTGAGCTCTAGCGACTACGAGCAGTACTTC.

V gene TRBV20-1 combines with J gene TRBJ2-1, with D maybe TRBD1 (6 bases). CDR3 length equals 15 residues. Trimming stripped 0 bases from V and 8 bases from J, with 17 bases between. In germline, CDR1 is DFQATT, CDR2 SNEGSKA (reference sequence). The CDR3: CSARDPSRGFDEQFF. CDR3 sequence (DNA): TGCAGTGCTAGAGACCCTAGTAGGGGGTTCGATGAGCAGTTCTTC.

This clone occurred many times. The rearrangement uses TRBV5-6 and TRBJ1-2; D gene ambiguous. Germline CDR1 is SGHDT and CDR2 is YYEEEE. The CDR3 has 12 residues. Trimming stripped 4 bases from V and 4 bases from J, with 8 bases between. DNA for the CDR3: TGTGCCAGCAGCCAGGACGGCTATGGCTACACCTTC. Protein product: CASSQDGYGYTF.

This clone was recorded a few times. The CDR3 nucleotides read TGTGCCAGCAGACAAAGCGGGGGCACAGATACGCAGTATTTT. Encoded protein: CASRQSGGTDTQYF. This sequence joins TRBV11-1 and TRBJ2-3, with 7 positions matching TRBD2. Germline loops: CDR1 SGHAT, CDR2 FQDESV (reference sequence). The V gene end was trimmed by 6 bases and the J gene end by 1 base; junction bases not matched to a gene: 4. There are 14 residues in the CDR3.

This clone has at least ten counts. The J gene is TRBJ2-3, the V gene TRBV4-1, with D unclear. Germline lookup yields CDR1 MGHRA and CDR2 YSYEKL. Trimming left V 4 bases short and J 3 bases short, with 17 bases between. There are 16 residues in the CDR3. In nucleotides, the CDR3 is TGCGCCAGCAGCCTTGTGCCGCCGGGCCTGACAGATACGCAGTATTTT. Protein sequence: CASSLVPPGLTDTQYF.

This clone was observed many times. A clone one base away is much larger, so this may be a read error. In this CDR3 the conserved last residue, phenylalanine or tryptophan, is missing, so a read error is likely. DNA for the CDR3: TGTGCCAGCAGCTTTGTGGTCGGGGAGCTGTTTTTG. It specifies CASSFVVGELFL. The chain employs TRBV5-5 and TRBJ2-2; D not certain. V was cut by 2 bases and J by 7 bases, with 6 bases left in between. There are 12 residues in the CDR3. CDR1 and CDR2 from the germline V gene are SGHKS and YYEKEE (reference sequence).

This clone has at least ten counts. This chain uses TRBV7-2 with TRBJ1-2, with D perhaps matching TRBD1 (6 bases). The CDR3 runs 15 residues. Germline values: CDR1 SGHTA, CDR2 FQGNSA. Between the trimmed V and J ends, which lost 3 bases and 3 bases, there was a span of 14 bases. For the CDR3, the DNA is TGTGCCAGCAGCTTCACCTCGGGGGGCTACTATGGCTACACCTTC. Encoded protein: CASSFTSGGYYGYTF.

This clone was seen a handful of times. One end of the junction is discordant with germline, which a read error may explain. The chain links TRBV6-1 to TRBJ2-3; TRBD1 matches 7 bases. Per germline, CDR1 MNHNS and CDR2 SASEGT. This CDR3 contains 14 residues. In DNA form, the CDR3 reads TGTGCCACCAGTGAAGCGCCGGGGACAGTCTTGCAGTATTTT. This translates into CATSEAPGTVLQYF.